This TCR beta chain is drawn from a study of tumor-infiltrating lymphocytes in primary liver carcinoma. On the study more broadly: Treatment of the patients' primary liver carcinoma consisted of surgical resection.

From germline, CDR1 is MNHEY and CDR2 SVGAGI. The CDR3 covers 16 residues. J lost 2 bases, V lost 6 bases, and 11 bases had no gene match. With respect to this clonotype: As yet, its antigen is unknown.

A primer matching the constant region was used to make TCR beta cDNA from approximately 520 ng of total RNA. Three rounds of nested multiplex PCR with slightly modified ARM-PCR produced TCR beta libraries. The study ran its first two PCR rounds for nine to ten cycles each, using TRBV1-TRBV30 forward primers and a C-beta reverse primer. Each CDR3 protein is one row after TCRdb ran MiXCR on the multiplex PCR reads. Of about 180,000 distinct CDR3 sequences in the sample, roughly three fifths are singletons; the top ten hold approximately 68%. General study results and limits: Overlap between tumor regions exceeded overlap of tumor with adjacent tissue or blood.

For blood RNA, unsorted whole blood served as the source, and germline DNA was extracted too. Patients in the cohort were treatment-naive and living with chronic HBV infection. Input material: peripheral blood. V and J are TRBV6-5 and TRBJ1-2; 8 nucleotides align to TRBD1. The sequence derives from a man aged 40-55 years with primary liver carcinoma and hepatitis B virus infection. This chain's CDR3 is CASSRFQGAGNYGYTF. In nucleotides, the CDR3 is TGTGCCAGCAGCCGCTTCCAGGGGGCAGGGAACTATGGCTACACCTTC.